A selection of T cell receptor beta chains follows, all from one sample in a study of regulatory T cells in long-lasting Graves disease. MiXCR, run by TCRdb on the multiplex PCR reads, gives a single entry per CDR3 protein. The sample consists of approximately 300,000 distinct CDR3 sequences, 18% of them appearing once. The input for sequencing was peripheral blood mononuclear cells (PBMCs), taken at new diagnosis, from a patient treated with antithyroid drugs. The origin of the receptors is a female donor with Graves disease. CDR3s include the opening cysteine and the closing phenylalanine or tryptophan. Each record gives: CDR3 length, D gene, clone size, V gene, J gene, CDR3 protein, CDR3 DNA. A D gene is named only where the DNA matches it firmly. Only part of the rows carry a size: once, few, many, or a class if the clone is expanded.

>12|-|-|TRBV28|TRBJ2-7
CASRGGPYGQYF
TGTGCCAGCAGGGGCGGACCGTACGGGCAGTACTTC
>14|-|once|TRBV9|TRBJ2-2
CASNQGANTGELFF
TGTGCCAGCAATCAGGGTGCGAACACCGGGGAGCTGTTTTTT
>14|TRBD1|-|TRBV28|TRBJ2-4
CASSKTGAKNIQYF
TGTGCCAGCAGCAAGACAGGGGCCAAAAACATTCAGTACTTC
>17|-|many|TRBV7-9|TRBJ2-2
CASSLSGSRGNTGELFF
TGTGCCAGCAGCTTAAGTGGCAGCAGGGGTAACACCGGGGAGCTGTTTTTT
>15|TRBD2|many|TRBV24-1|TRBJ2-1
CATSDSWTSGRQQFF
TGTGCCACCAGTGACTCCTGGACTAGCGGGAGACAGCAGTTCTTC
>16|-|many|TRBV12-3/TRBV12-4|TRBJ2-3
CASRGLGTTDADTQYF
TGTGCCAGCAGGGGGTTGGGGACCACCGACGCAGATACGCAGTATTTT
>14|-|many|TRBV27|TRBJ1-6
CASSFGTWNSPLHF
TGTGCCAGCAGTTTTGGGACATGGAATTCACCCCTCCACTTT
>14|TRBD2|-|TRBV19|TRBJ2-7
CASHDSGEGYEQYF
TGTGCCAGCCACGACTCGGGGGAGGGCTACGAGCAGTACTTC
>14|-|-|TRBV20-1|TRBJ2-5
CSARKRAFQETQYF
TGCAGTGCACGTAAACGGGCGTTCCAAGAGACCCAGTACTTC
>15|-|many|TRBV11-3|TRBJ1-1
CASSSPTGAPTEAFF
TGTGCCAGCAGCTCCCCGACGGGGGCCCCCACTGAAGCTTTCTTT
>12|-|few|TRBV29-1|TRBJ1-5
CTHGTYNQPQHF
TGCACCCACGGGACGTATAATCAGCCCCAGCATTTT
>16|-|many|TRBV20-1|TRBJ2-1
CSAPSPGLQTRNEQFF
TGCAGTGCACCTAGCCCGGGACTCCAAACTCGCAATGAGCAGTTCTTC
>17|-|-|TRBV20-1|TRBJ2-7
CSPPHRDPGLWAYEQYF
TGCAGTCCGCCTCACCGGGACCCAGGGCTCTGGGCCTACGAGCAGTACTTC
>15|-|-|TRBV5-6|TRBJ1-2
CASSLGAKVDYGYNF
TGTGCCAGCAGCTTGGGGGCAAAGGTTGACTATGGCTACAACTTC
>16|-|many|TRBV6-1|TRBJ2-4
CASSEGHKGAKNIQYF
TGTGCCAGCAGTGAGGGACACAAGGGTGCCAAAAACATTCAGTACTTC
>15|-|many|TRBV28|TRBJ2-3
CASSLVGTEIDTQYF
TGTGCCAGCAGTTTAGTTGGGACGGAAATCGATACGCAGTATTTT
>16|TRBD1|many|TRBV6-2/TRBV6-3|TRBJ1-1
CASSYGTVPMNTEAFF
TGTGCCAGCAGTTACGGGACAGTACCCATGAACACTGAAGCTTTCTTT
>13|-|-|TRBV6-1|TRBJ2-1
CASTSAGPGEQFF
TGTGCCAGCACTTCAGCCGGGCCCGGTGAGCAGTTCTTC
>14|TRBD1|-|TRBV28|TRBJ1-2
CASSSGQGLYGYTF
TGTGCCAGCTCATCGGGACAGGGCTTATATGGCTACACCTTC
>15|-|many|TRBV4-2|TRBJ1-4
CASSQADGTNEKLFF
TGTGCCAGCAGCCAAGCCGACGGAACTAATGAAAAACTGTTTTTT
>15|TRBD1|once|TRBV3-1|TRBJ2-7
CASSSGTGVVYEQYF
TGTGCCAGCAGCTCCGGGACAGGGGTGGTCTACGAGCAGTACTTC
>13|-|few|TRBV6-4|TRBJ1-4
CASSVNPGEKLFF
TGTGCCAGCAGTGTCAACCCGGGTGAAAAACTGTTTTTT
>14|TRBD2|-|TRBV4-1|TRBJ2-5
CAGSPSGSGETQYF
TGCGCCGGCAGCCCTAGCGGGAGTGGGGAGACCCAGTACTTC
>15|-|-|TRBV9|TRBJ1-2
CASSPHLLENYGYTF
TGTGCCAGCAGCCCCCACCTTCTTGAAAACTATGGCTACACCTTC
>14|-|-|TRBV11-3|TRBJ2-7
CASSLAPGTYEQYF
TGTGCCAGCAGCTTAGCTCCCGGAACCTACGAGCAGTACTTC
>18|TRBD2|many|TRBV19|TRBJ2-3
CASSPQKASGTSTDTQYF
TGTGCCAGTAGTCCCCAAAAGGCTAGCGGGACGAGCACAGATACGCAGTATTTT
>16|-|-|TRBV5-6|TRBJ2-1
CASSSPTEGTYNEQFF
TGTGCCAGCAGCTCGCCGACTGAGGGAACCTACAATGAGCAGTTCTTC
>15|-|many|TRBV30|TRBJ2-2
CAWSGGTSGAGELFF
TGTGCCTGGAGTGGGGGGACCTCGGGCGCCGGGGAGCTGTTTTTT
>14|-|-|TRBV12-3/TRBV12-4|TRBJ1-5
CASSRDGSNQPQHF
TGTGCCAGCAGCCGGGACGGTAGCAATCAGCCCCAGCATTTT
>14|-|-|TRBV28|TRBJ2-3
CASSLVGATDTQYF
TGTGCCAGCAGTTTAGTGGGAGCGACAGATACGCAGTATTTT
>14|TRBD1|many|TRBV19|TRBJ1-5
CASRRQGDNQPQHF
TGTGCCAGTAGGCGACAGGGAGACAATCAGCCCCAGCATTTT
>14|-|many|TRBV28|TRBJ1-1
CASSFIGRQTEAFF
TGTGCCAGCAGTTTCATAGGACGACAGACTGAAGCTTTCTTT
>11|-|many|TRBV7-9|TRBJ2-6
CASSPLDVLTF
TGTGCCAGCAGCCCGCTGGACGTCCTGACTTTC
>13|-|many|TRBV6-9|TRBJ2-7
CASSYQNRGFWYF
TGTGCCAGCAGTTACCAAAATAGGGGGTTCTGGTACTTC
>16|TRBD1|many|TRBV27|TRBJ2-1
CASSLAGQGRSDEQFF
TGTGCCAGCAGTTTAGCCGGACAGGGGCGTAGCGATGAGCAGTTCTTC
>16|-|many|TRBV2|TRBJ2-5
CASRAEVRAFQETQYF
TGTGCCAGCAGGGCCGAGGTGCGCGCGTTCCAAGAGACCCAGTACTTC
>17|TRBD2|few|TRBV18|TRBJ2-2
CASSPSSAGGSTGELFF
TGTGCCAGCTCACCTTCGTCCGCGGGAGGGAGCACCGGGGAGCTGTTTTTT
>14|-|-|TRBV6-5|TRBJ2-7
CASSYWRGSYEQYF
TGTGCCAGCAGTTACTGGAGGGGCTCCTACGAGCAGTACTTC
>14|-|many|TRBV2|TRBJ2-7
CASSGSGLRGEQYF
TGTGCCAGCAGTGGTAGTGGTTTGAGAGGCGAGCAGTACTTC
>11|-|many|TRBV6-2/TRBV6-3|TRBJ2-1
CASGLYNEQFF
TGTGCCAGCGGGCTCTACAATGAGCAGTTCTTC
>15|TRBD1|many|TRBV9|TRBJ1-1
CASSAMTGVDTEAFF
TGTGCCAGCAGCGCCATGACAGGGGTAGACACTGAAGCTTTCTTT
>13|-|few|TRBV27|TRBJ1-5
CASSLSTDQPQHF
TGTGCCAGCAGTTTATCGACGGATCAGCCCCAGCATTTT
>16|-|many|TRBV10-3|TRBJ2-7
CAISESYGVSSYEQYF
TGTGCCATCAGTGAGTCGTATGGGGTTAGCTCCTACGAGCAGTACTTC
>15|TRBD2|many|TRBV3-1|TRBJ2-1
CASSLPGRERNEQFF
TGTGCCAGCAGCCTCCCGGGGCGGGAGCGCAATGAGCAGTTCTTC
>13|-|many|TRBV28|TRBJ2-7
CASSPREVGEQYF
TGTGCCAGCAGTCCCCGGGAAGTCGGAGAGCAGTACTTC
>14|-|many|TRBV19|TRBJ2-3
CASKKGLHTDTQYF
TGTGCCAGTAAGAAGGGGCTACACACAGATACGCAGTATTTT
>15|-|few|TRBV30|TRBJ1-1
CAWSVLGMRGLKAFF
TGTGCCTGGAGTGTACTGGGGATGAGGGGCCTCAAAGCTTTCTTT
>15|-|few|TRBV15|TRBJ2-3
CATSLGGSSTDAQYF
TGTGCCACCAGTCTTGGAGGTTCTAGCACAGATGCGCAGTATTTT
>15|TRBD1|-|TRBV6-2/TRBV6-3|TRBJ2-7
CASIPGQGGRDEQYF
TGTGCCAGCATTCCCGGACAGGGGGGGAGAGACGAGCAGTACTTC
>14|TRBD2|many|TRBV29-1|TRBJ2-5
CSARETSGKETQYF
TGCAGCGCCCGAGAGACTAGCGGGAAGGAGACCCAGTACTTC
>17|TRBD1|-|TRBV19|TRBJ2-7
CASSASPALGGPEEQYF
TGTGCCAGTAGTGCCTCCCCCGCCCTAGGGGGCCCAGAGGAGCAGTACTTC